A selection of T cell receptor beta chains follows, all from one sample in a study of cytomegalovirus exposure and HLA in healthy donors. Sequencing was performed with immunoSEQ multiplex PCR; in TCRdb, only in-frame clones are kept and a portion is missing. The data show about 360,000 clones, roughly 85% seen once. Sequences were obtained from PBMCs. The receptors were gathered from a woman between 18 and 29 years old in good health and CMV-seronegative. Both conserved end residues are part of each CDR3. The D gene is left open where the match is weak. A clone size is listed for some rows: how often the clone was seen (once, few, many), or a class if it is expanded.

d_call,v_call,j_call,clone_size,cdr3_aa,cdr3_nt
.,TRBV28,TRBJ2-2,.,CASARGGGGAGELFF,TGTGCCAGCGCCCGCGGCGGAGGGGGGGCCGGGGAGCTGTTTTTT
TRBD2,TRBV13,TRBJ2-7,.,CASTVGGGEQYF,TGTGCCAGCACCGTGGGGGGGGGCGAGCAGTACTTC
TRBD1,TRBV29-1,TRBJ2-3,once,CSVESGTGGFTDTQYF,TGCAGCGTTGAGTCTGGTACAGGGGGGTTCACAGATACGCAGTATTTT
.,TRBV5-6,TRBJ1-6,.,CASSYEVSYSPLHF,TGTGCCAGCAGCTACGAGGTCAGTTATTCACCCCTCCACTTT
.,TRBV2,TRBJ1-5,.,CASSGGILANQPQHF,TGTGCCAGCAGTGGAGGGATACTAGCAAATCAGCCCCAGCATTTT
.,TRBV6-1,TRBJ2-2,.,CASSPSNRANGELFF,TGTGCCAGCAGTCCATCTAACAGGGCTAACGGGGAGCTGTTTTTT
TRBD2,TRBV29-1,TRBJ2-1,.,CSVEGPAGGHNYNEQFF,TGCAGCGTTGAAGGACCCGCGGGGGGGCATAACTACAATGAGCAGTTCTTC
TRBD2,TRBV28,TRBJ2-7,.,CASTLGLAGVISYEQYF,TGTGCCAGCACTCTTGGACTAGCGGGGGTTATCTCCTACGAGCAGTACTTC
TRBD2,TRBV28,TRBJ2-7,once,CASSLPGLAGVAYEQYF,TGTGCCAGCAGTTTGCCCGGCCTAGCGGGAGTCGCCTACGAGCAGTACTTC
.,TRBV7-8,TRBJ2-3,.,CASSLSGGTDTQYF,TGTGCCAGCAGCTTATCAGGGGGCACAGATACGCAGTATTTT
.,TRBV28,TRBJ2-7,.,CASSLVGWASGQYF,TGTGCCAGCAGTTTGGTAGGGTGGGCGAGCGGACAGTACTTC
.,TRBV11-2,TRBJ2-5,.,CASSLAGVQETQYF,TGTGCCAGCAGCTTAGCAGGCGTCCAAGAGACCCAGTACTTC
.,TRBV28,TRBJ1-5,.,CASSLFRLTQWPQHF,TGTGCCAGCAGTTTATTTCGACTTACGCAGTGGCCCCAGCATTTT
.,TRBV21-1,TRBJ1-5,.,CASSKRTFPIWNQPQHF,TGTGCCAGCAGCAAAAGGACTTTTCCGATTTGGAATCAGCCCCAGCATTTT
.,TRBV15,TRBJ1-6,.,CATSRGGQPYNSPLHF,TGTGCCACCAGCAGGGGTGGACAGCCTTATAATTCACCCCTCCACTTT
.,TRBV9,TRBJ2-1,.,CASSVGDIYNEQFF,TGTGCCAGCAGCGTAGGGGACATCTACAATGAGCAGTTCTTC
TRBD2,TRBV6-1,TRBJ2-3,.,CASSGILAVRTDTQYF,TGTGCCAGCAGTGGTATACTAGCGGTGAGAACAGATACGCAGTATTTT
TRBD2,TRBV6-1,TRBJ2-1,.,CASRMTSGMVHEQFF,TGTGCCAGCAGGATGACTAGCGGGATGGTTCATGAGCAGTTCTTC
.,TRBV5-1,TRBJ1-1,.,CASSLILSNTEAFF,TGCGCCAGCAGCTTGATCTTATCGAACACTGAAGCTTTCTTT
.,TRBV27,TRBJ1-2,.,CASSSSEGLVYGYTF,TGTGCCAGCAGTTCCTCGGAGGGGTTAGTCTATGGCTACACCTTC
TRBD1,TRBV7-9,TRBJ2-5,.,CASSLATGAGETQYF,TGTGCCAGCAGCTTAGCAACAGGGGCGGGAGAGACCCAGTACTTC
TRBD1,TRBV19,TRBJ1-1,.,CASSIDRGGGEAFF,TGTGCCAGTAGTATTGACAGGGGCGGAGGTGAAGCTTTCTTT
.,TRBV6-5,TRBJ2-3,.,CASSSHGSDTQYF,TGTGCCAGCAGCTCCCACGGTAGCGATACGCAGTATTTT
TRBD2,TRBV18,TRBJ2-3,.,CASSPGLAISTDTQYF,TGTGCCAGCTCACCAGGACTAGCGATTAGCACAGATACGCAGTATTTT
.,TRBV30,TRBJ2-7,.,CAWRGGASYEQYF,TGTGCCTGGAGGGGGGGGGCCTCCTACGAGCAGTACTTC
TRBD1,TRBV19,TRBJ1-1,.,CASSTHGGQTTEAFF,TGTGCCAGTAGTACCCATGGGGGACAGACCACTGAAGCTTTCTTT
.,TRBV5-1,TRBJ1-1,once,CASSLRFHPMNTEAFF,TGCGCCAGCAGCTTGCGGTTCCATCCGATGAACACTGAAGCTTTCTTT
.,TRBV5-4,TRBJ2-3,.,CASSPQGARRTDTQYF,TGTGCCAGCAGCCCCCAAGGGGCTAGAAGGACAGATACGCAGTATTTT
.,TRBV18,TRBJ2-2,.,CASSLVFPLNTGELFF,TGTGCCAGCTCACTAGTCTTCCCTCTGAACACCGGGGAGCTGTTTTTT
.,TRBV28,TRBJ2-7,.,CASSTGKPPYEQYF,TGTGCCAGCAGTACAGGGAAGCCCCCCTACGAGCAGTACTTC
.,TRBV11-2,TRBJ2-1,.,CASSLGLALRNSYNEQFF,TGTGCCAGCAGCTTAGGGCTAGCGCTTCGAAACTCCTACAATGAGCAGTTCTTC
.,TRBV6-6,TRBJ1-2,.,CASSTGPSGYGYTF,TGTGCCAGCAGTACAGGCCCCTCGGGCTATGGCTACACCTTC
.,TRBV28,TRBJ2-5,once,CASSFLQFRQETQYF,TGTGCCAGCAGTTTCTTACAGTTCCGACAAGAGACCCAGTACTTC
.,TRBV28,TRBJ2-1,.,CASRTGYEQFF,TGTGCCAGCAGGACGGGATATGAGCAGTTCTTC
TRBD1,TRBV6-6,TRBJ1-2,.,CASSSPSRDRGYTF,TGTGCCAGCAGTTCCCCCTCCAGGGACAGGGGCTACACCTTC